Presented here are 27 T cell receptor beta chains from one specimen sequenced in a study of patients and donors after allogeneic stem cell transplantation. TCRdb recomputed calls from the RT-PCR reads with MiXCR, one row per CDR3 protein. The table records hundreds of thousands of distinct CDR3 sequences, 16% of them present only once. The sample comprised blood, either unsorted or a sorted T cell fraction (not recorded which). The receptors were gathered from a human donor who was either an allogeneic HSCT recipient or a stem cell or donor lymphocyte infusion donor (not recorded which). It is not recorded whose cells these are; they may come from a transplant donor.

This chain uses TRBV6-6 with TRBJ2-7, with D maybe TRBD1 (6 bases). V was pared by 7 bases and J by 5 bases, with 15 bases between. Germline loops: CDR1 MNHNY, CDR2 SVGAGI (reference sequence). This CDR3 is 13 amino acids long. Here the CDR3 DNA reads TGTGCCAGCATGAACAGGGCCGCCGACGAGCAGTACTTC. Protein product: CASMNRAADEQYF.

In its sample, this clonotype was seen a few times. The J gene is TRBJ2-1, the V gene TRBV18; no definite D call. Germline CDR1 and CDR2: KGHSH and LQKENI. The CDR3 is 15 residues long. V was shortened by 0 bases and J by 6 bases, with 12 bases between the two germline ends. The CDR3 loop is CASSPPGRAINEQFF. The CDR3 coding sequence is TGTGCCAGCTCACCACCCGGGCGAGCAATCAATGAGCAGTTCTTC. Full variable domain (rest looked up from reference TRBV18 and TRBJ2-1): NAGVMQNPRHLVRRRGQEARLRCSPMKGHSHVYWYRQLPEEGLKFMVYLQKENIIDESGMPKERFSAEFPKEGPSILRIQQVVRGDSAAYFCASSPPGRAINEQFFGPGTRLTVL.

A single count supports this clonotype. The gene calls are TRBV5-5 and TRBJ1-5; TRBD1 matches at 8 bases. V lost 0 bases to trimming and J lost 3 bases; unmatched junction nucleotides: 5. This CDR3 spans 16 amino acids. The germline V gene encodes CDR1 SGHKS and CDR2 YYEKEE (reference sequence). CDR3: CASSLGTGMINQPQHF. CDR3 nucleotides: TGTGCCAGCAGCTTGGGGACAGGGATGATCAATCAGCCCCAGCATTTT.

This clonotype was counted only a few times. V usage is TRBV6-5 and J usage is TRBJ1-4; unclear D gene. The CDR3 has 15 amino acids. Germline CDR1 reads MNHEY; CDR2 reads SVGAGI. V lost 2 bases and J 0 bases, leaving 7 bases between the germline ends. The CDR3 bases are TGTGCCAGCAGTTACGTGGCTGCAACTAATGAAAAACTGTTTTTT. This translates into CASSYVAATNEKLFF.

The chain joins TRBV20-1 to TRBJ1-1; possibly TRBD1 for D (5 bases). The germline CDR1 and CDR2 sequences are DFQATT and SNEGSKA (reference sequence). The CDR3 runs 15 residues. The V end lost 6 bases, the J end lost 2 bases, and 19 bases lay between the germline ends. For the CDR3, the DNA is TGCAGTGCGAGAAATGGGGGAGTTCAAAACACTGAAGCTTTCTTT. Protein product: CSARNGGVQNTEAFF.

This clonotype has more than one count but fewer than ten. The J gene is TRBJ2-7, the V gene TRBV11-2; 12 bases are shared with TRBD2. The CDR3 length is 15 residues. V gave up 4 bases and J gave up 3 bases; unmatched junction bases: 4. In germline, CDR1 is SGHAT, CDR2 FQNNGV. The CDR3 DNA is TGTGCCAGCAGCTCGACTAGCGGGAGTGGCTACGAGCAGTACTTC. Its translation is CASSSTSGSGYEQYF.

This clonotype has just a few counts. V is TRBV7-3 and J is TRBJ2-3; D uncertain. The germline V and J ends were trimmed by 5 bases and 1 base, with 7 bases remaining between them. Germline V gene data show CDR1 as SGHTA and CDR2 as FQGTGA. There are 13 residues in the CDR3. CDR3 in amino acids: CASSPQGTDTQYF. The CDR3 DNA reads TGTGCCAGCAGCCCCCAGGGCACAGATACGCAGTATTTT. The full variable domain, in which reference TRBV7-3 and TRBJ2-3 provide the parts outside the CDR3, is GAGVSQTPSNKVTEKGKYVELRCDPISGHTALYWYRQSLGQGPEFLIYFQGTGAADDSGLPNDRFFAVRPEGSVSTLKIQRTERGDSAVYLCASSPQGTDTQYFGPGTRLTVL.

This clonotype was picked up a small number of times. The V and J genes are TRBV7-2 and TRBJ2-5, with D uncertain. Germline CDR1 and CDR2: SGHTA and FQGNSA. The V and J ends lost 5 bases and 5 bases respectively, with 9 bases between them. The CDR3 is 12 residues long. The CDR3 DNA reads as TGTGCCAGCAGCCCGGAACCGGAGACCCAGTACTTC. Encoded protein: CASSPEPETQYF.

This clonotype was picked up a small number of times. V and J are TRBV12-3 or TRBV12-4 and TRBJ2-3, with TRBD1 identical over 8 bases. This CDR3 has 14 residues. J was trimmed by 3 bases and V by 7 bases; bases with no gene match: 6. The CDR3 region is CASTGTGLTDTQYF. CDR3 DNA sequence: TGTGCCAGCACCGGGACAGGATTAACAGATACGCAGTATTTT.

The rearrangement joins TRBV7-9 to TRBJ2-3; a possible D gene is TRBD2 (6 bases). Germline V gives CDR1 SEHNR, CDR2 FQNEAQ (reference sequence). The CDR3 has 16 amino acids. V lost 5 bases, J lost 2 bases, and 17 bases lay in between. CDR3 protein: CASSVGGSGYTDTQYF. Written as DNA, the CDR3 is TGTGCCAGCAGCGTAGGTGGTAGCGGCTACACAGATACGCAGTATTTT.

This clonotype was counted between two and nine times. The genes are TRBV29-1 and TRBJ2-2; 8 positions agree with TRBD1. Germline V CDR1 and CDR2: SQVTM, ANQGSEA. CDR3 length: 13 residues. Losses at the gene ends were 6 bases for V and 5 bases for J; bases not matched to a gene: 5. The chain's CDR3 is CSVQGARTGELFF. CDR3 in DNA: TGCAGCGTCCAGGGGGCGCGGACCGGGGAGCTGTTTTTT.

This clonotype was observed a handful of times. V and J are TRBV9 and TRBJ2-3, with D perhaps TRBD1 or TRBD2 (5 bases each). Germline V gene lookup returns CDR1 SGDLS and CDR2 YYNGEE. The CDR3 contains 15 residues. Trimming left V 1 base short and J 2 bases short, with 11 bases between. In DNA form, the CDR3 reads TGTGCCAGCAGCGTACGGGGCGGCCACACAGATACGCAGTATTTT. Translation gives CASSVRGGHTDTQYF.

This chain joins TRBV25-1 and TRBJ2-7; no clear D. Between the trimmed V and J ends, which lost 6 bases and 7 bases, there was a span of 10 bases. The CDR3 has 11 residues. Germline CDR1 MGHDK, CDR2 SYGVNS. CDR3 nucleotide sequence: TGTGCCAGCAGCCGACTGGGGGAGCAGTACTTC. Its protein is CASSRLGEQYF.

The table lists this clonotype with a few counts. The V call is TRBV3-1, the J call TRBJ2-3, with a tentative D call TRBD2 (6 bases). V gave up 0 bases and J gave up 7 bases, with 14 bases separating them. The CDR3 has 15 amino acids. Looked up from germline, CDR1 is LGHDT and CDR2 is YNNKEL (reference sequence). CDR3 in amino acids: CASSQEGGTLNTQYF. CDR3 bases: TGTGCCAGCAGCCAAGAGGGCGGGACCTTGAATACGCAGTATTTT.

The gene calls are TRBV6-1 and TRBJ2-1, with TRBD2 as a possible D gene (5 bases). Germline V lookup: CDR1 MNHNS, CDR2 SASEGT. With 6 bases removed from V and 0 bases from J, the gap between germline ends came to 12 bases. The CDR3 totals 15 residues. The CDR3 bases are TGTGCCAGCAGGATAGCGCCGAGCTCCTACAATGAGCAGTTCTTC. It is translated as CASRIAPSSYNEQFF.

This clonotype has more than one count but fewer than ten. The J gene is TRBJ2-3, the V gene TRBV7-9, with D perhaps matching TRBD1 or TRBD2 (5 bases each). Germline CDR1 reads SEHNR; CDR2 reads FQNEAQ (reference sequence). The CDR3 runs to 15 residues. The germline V and J ends were trimmed by 4 bases and 2 bases, with 13 bases remaining between them. CDR3 protein: CASSSGPTLTDTQYF. CDR3 coding DNA: TGTGCCAGCAGCTCGGGACCGACCCTCACAGATACGCAGTATTTT.

This clonotype was observed at least ten times. This chain connects TRBV25-1 to TRBJ1-5; the D is unclear. Germline V gives CDR1 MGHDK, CDR2 SYGVNS. The CDR3 sequence is 15 residues long. The V and J ends lost 2 bases and 0 bases respectively, with 8 bases between them. CDR3 amino acids: CASSEGLYSNQPQHF. The CDR3, as DNA: TGTGCCAGCAGTGAAGGGCTCTATAGCAATCAGCCCCAGCATTTT.

This chain connects TRBV20-1 to TRBJ1-1; tentative D call: TRBD1 (5 bases). CDR3 size: 13 residues. Per the germline V gene, CDR1 is DFQATT and CDR2 is SNEGSKA (reference sequence). Trimming removed 0 bases at V and 4 bases at J, with 9 bases between. The CDR3 here is CSARDLGVTEAFF. In DNA form, the CDR3 reads TGCAGTGCTAGAGATCTAGGGGTCACTGAAGCTTTCTTT.

The genes are TRBV5-1 and TRBJ2-2, with TRBD2 matching 9 bases. Germline values: CDR1 SGHRS, CDR2 YFSETQ. With V trimmed by 4 bases and J by 5 bases, 9 bases remained unmatched. The CDR3 sequence is 16 residues long. CDR3 nucleotides: TGCGCCAGCAGCATCTTAGCGGGAGCCGTTACCGGGGAGCTGTTTTTT. This sequence encodes CASSILAGAVTGELFF.

This clonotype was picked up a small number of times. The chain joins TRBV5-1 to TRBJ1-1; no reliable D call. In germline, CDR1 is SGHRS, CDR2 YFSETQ. V was cut by 4 bases and J by 3 bases, with 16 bases left in between. This CDR3 is built from 15 residues. Here the CDR3 reads CASSTRPTKDTEAFF. The CDR3 DNA is TGCGCCAGCAGCACCCGACCCACCAAGGACACTGAAGCTTTCTTT.

This clonotype has only a few counts. V is TRBV5-1 and J is TRBJ2-1, with 12 positions matching TRBD2. J lost 4 bases, V lost 3 bases, and 11 bases had no gene match. This CDR3 has 18 residues. Germline CDR1 and CDR2: SGHRS and YFSETQ. This CDR3 reads CASSSGPLTSGRYNEQFF. The CDR3, as DNA: TGCGCCAGCAGCTCCGGCCCCCTTACTAGCGGGAGGTACAATGAGCAGTTCTTC.

This clonotype came up once. The chain has TRBV2 and TRBJ2-2; possibly TRBD2 for D (6 bases). The germline V gene encodes CDR1 SNHLY and CDR2 FYNNEI. The CDR3 has 14 residues. V was clipped by 9 bases and J by 5 bases, with 16 bases between them. CDR3 region: CASTVEGGTGELFF. The CDR3 DNA reads as TGTGCCAGTACGGTAGAGGGAGGAACCGGGGAGCTGTTTTTT.

This clonotype was seen a handful of times. This chain links TRBV12-3 or TRBV12-4 with TRBJ2-4; a possible D gene is TRBD2 (6 bases). V was cut by 2 bases and J by 6 bases, with 8 bases left in between. CDR3 size: 13 residues. CDR3 protein: CASSLNGGNIQYF. The DNA for the CDR3 is TGTGCCAGCAGTTTAAACGGGGGAAACATTCAGTACTTC.

V is TRBV11-2 and J is TRBJ2-2, with D tentatively TRBD1 (5 bases). Germline-derived CDR1 and CDR2 are SGHAT and FQNNGV. V was clipped by 1 base and J by 7 bases, with 7 bases between them. CDR3 length: 13 amino acids. CDR3 residues: CASSLGGVGELFF. The CDR3 DNA follows: TGTGCCAGCAGCTTAGGGGGCGTCGGGGAGCTGTTTTTT.

As regards this clonotype: The conserved phenylalanine or tryptophan is not found at the CDR3 terminus, so this likely reflects a read error. No DNA is shown, since the ends of the CDR3 on it are uncertain; the CDR3 is the one TCRdb lists. This rearrangement joins TRBV6-2 or TRBV6-3 to TRBJ1-1; TRBD1 reflects the table's D call only, with no check against the DNA. Germline lookup yields CDR1 MNHEY and CDR2 SVGEGT. 10 amino acids form the CDR3, both terminal residues included. CDR3: CASSYTHRVL.

The chain uses TRBV20-1 and TRBJ2-3; 12 positions match TRBD1. Germline V gene sequence: CDR1 DFQATT, CDR2 SNEGSKA (reference sequence). V trimming: 6 bases; J trimming: 2 bases; junction bases outside the gene matches: 3. The CDR3 sequence is 14 residues long. The CDR3 DNA sequence: TGCAGTGCAAGGGACAGGGGGCACACAGATACGCAGTATTTT. Amino acid sequence: CSARDRGHTDTQYF.

This clonotype has at least ten counts. This chain links TRBV12-3 or TRBV12-4 with TRBJ2-7, with a possible D match to TRBD1 (6 bases). V shed 3 bases and J shed 3 bases, with 15 bases lying between them. The CDR3 is 15 residues long. The CDR3 loop is CASSLRADSLYEQYF. Here the CDR3 DNA reads TGTGCCAGCAGTTTGCGGGCGGACAGCCTCTACGAGCAGTACTTC.